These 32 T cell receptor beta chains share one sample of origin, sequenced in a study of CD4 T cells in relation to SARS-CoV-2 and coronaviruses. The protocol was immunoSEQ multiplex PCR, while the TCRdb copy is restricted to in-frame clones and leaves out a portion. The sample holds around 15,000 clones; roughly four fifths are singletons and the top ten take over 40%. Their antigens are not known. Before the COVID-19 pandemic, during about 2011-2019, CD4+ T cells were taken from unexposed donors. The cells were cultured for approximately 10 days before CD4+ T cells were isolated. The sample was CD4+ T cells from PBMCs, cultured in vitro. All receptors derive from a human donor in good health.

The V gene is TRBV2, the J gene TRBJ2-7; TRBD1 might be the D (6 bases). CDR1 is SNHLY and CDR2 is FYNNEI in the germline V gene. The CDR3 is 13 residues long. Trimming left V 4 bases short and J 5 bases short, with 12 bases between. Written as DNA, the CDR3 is TGTGCCAGCAGTGTACAGGGCCGACACGAGCAGTACTTC. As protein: CASSVQGRHEQYF.

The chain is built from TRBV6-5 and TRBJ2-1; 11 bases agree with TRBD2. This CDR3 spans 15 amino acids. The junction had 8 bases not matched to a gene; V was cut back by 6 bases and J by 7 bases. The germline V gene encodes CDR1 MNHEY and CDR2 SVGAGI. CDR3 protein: CASSTSGRRRNEQFF. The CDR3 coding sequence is TGTGCCAGCAGCACTAGCGGGAGAAGGAGAAATGAGCAGTTCTTC.

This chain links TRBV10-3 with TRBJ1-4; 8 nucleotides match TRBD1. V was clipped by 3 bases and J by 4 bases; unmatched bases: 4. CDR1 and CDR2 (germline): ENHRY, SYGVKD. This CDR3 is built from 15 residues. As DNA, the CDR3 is TGTGCCATCAGTGAAGGGACAGGCTATAATGAAAAACTGTTTTTT. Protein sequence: CAISEGTGYNEKLFF.

The CDR3 DNA is TGTGCCAGCAGTGATTTGGGACAGGGAGGAGAGACCCAGTACTTC. Protein product: CASSDLGQGGETQYF. This chain joins TRBV2 and TRBJ2-5, with TRBD1 matching over 9 bases. The germline gives CDR1 SNHLY, CDR2 FYNNEI. V dropped 3 bases and J dropped 4; count of bases not matched to a gene: 6. CDR3 length equals 15 residues. Variable domain in full (rest from reference TRBV2 and TRBJ2-5): EPEVTQTPSHQVTQMGQEVILRCVPISNHLYFYWYRQILGQKVEFLVSFYNNEISEKSEIFDDQFSVERPDGSNFTLKIRSTKLEDSAMYFCASSDLGQGGETQYFGPGTRLLVL.

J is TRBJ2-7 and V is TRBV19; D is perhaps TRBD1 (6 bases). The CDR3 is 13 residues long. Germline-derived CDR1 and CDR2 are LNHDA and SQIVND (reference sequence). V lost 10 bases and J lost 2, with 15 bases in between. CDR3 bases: TGTGCCACCAAAAGGACAGAAACCTACGAGCAGTACTTC. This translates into CATKRTETYEQYF.

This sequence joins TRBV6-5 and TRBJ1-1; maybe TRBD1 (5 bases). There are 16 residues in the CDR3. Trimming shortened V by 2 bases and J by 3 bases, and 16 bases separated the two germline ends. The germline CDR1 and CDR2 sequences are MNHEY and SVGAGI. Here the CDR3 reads CASSYNAWGRDTEAFF. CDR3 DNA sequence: TGTGCCAGCAGTTACAACGCCTGGGGACGGGACACTGAAGCTTTCTTT.

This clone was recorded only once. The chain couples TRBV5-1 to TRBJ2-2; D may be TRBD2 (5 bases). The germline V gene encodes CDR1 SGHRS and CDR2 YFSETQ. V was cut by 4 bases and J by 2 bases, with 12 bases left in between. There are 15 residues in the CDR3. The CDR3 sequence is CASSLGVDNTGELFF. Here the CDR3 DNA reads TGCGCCAGCAGCCTCGGGGTCGACAACACCGGGGAGCTGTTTTTT.

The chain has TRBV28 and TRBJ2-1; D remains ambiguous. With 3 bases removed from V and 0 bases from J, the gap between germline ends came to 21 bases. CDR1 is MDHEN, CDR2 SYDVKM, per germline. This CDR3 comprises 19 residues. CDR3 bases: TGTGCCAGCAGTTTTCTGTTGTTTCCAGACTTGAGCTCCTACAATGAGCAGTTCTTC. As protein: CASSFLLFPDLSSYNEQFF.

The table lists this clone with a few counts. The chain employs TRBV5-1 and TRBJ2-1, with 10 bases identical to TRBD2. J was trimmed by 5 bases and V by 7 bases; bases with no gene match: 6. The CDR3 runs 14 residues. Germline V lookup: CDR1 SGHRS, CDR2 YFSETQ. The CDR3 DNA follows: TGCGCCAGCGCGACTAGCGGGTCTAACAATGAGCAGTTCTTC. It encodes CASATSGSNNEQFF.

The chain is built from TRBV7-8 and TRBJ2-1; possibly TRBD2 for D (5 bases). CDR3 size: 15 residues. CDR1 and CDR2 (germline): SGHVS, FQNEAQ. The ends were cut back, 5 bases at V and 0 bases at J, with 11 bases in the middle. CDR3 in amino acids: CASSDTSGSYNEQFF. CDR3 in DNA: TGTGCCAGCAGCGACACAAGCGGCTCCTACAATGAGCAGTTCTTC.

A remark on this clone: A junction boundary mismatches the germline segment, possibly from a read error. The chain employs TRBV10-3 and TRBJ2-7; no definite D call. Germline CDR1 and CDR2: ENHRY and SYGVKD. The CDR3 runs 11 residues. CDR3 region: CAIREYYEQYF. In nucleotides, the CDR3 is TGTGCCATCAGAGAGTATTACGAGCAGTACTTC.

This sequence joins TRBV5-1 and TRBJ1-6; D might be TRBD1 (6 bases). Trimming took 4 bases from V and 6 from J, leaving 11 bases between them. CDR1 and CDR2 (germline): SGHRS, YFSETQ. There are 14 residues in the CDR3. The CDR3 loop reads CASSRTGLNSPLHF. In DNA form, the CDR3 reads TGCGCCAGCAGCAGAACAGGGCTTAATTCACCCCTCCACTTT.

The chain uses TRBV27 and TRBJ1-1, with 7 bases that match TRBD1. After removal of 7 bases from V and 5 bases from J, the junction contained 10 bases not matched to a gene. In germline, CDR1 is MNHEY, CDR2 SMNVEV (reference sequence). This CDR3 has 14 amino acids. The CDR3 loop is CASIDRVGITEAFF. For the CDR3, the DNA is TGTGCCAGCATCGACAGGGTAGGGATAACTGAAGCTTTCTTT.

The DNA for the CDR3 is TGTGCCAGCTCACCAATCTCATCGGGACAGGGACTTTCCTACAATGAGCAGTTCTTC. Residues: CASSPISSGQGLSYNEQFF. The gene calls are TRBV18 and TRBJ2-1; 9 bases are shared with TRBD1. This CDR3 is built from 19 residues. J was trimmed by 1 base and V by 2 bases; bases with no gene match: 12. Germline values: CDR1 KGHSH, CDR2 LQKENI.

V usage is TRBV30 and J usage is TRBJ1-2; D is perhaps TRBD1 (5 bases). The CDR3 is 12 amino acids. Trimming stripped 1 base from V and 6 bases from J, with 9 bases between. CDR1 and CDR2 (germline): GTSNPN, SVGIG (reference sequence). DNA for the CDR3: TGTGCCTGGAGTGAAACGGGGGATGGCTACACCTTC. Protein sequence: CAWSETGDGYTF.

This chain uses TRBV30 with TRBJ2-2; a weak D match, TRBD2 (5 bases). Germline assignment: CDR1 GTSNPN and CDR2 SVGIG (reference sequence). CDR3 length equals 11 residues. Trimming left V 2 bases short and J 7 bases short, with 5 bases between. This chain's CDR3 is CAWSRDGELFF. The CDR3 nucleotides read TGTGCCTGGAGTCGGGACGGGGAGCTGTTTTTT.

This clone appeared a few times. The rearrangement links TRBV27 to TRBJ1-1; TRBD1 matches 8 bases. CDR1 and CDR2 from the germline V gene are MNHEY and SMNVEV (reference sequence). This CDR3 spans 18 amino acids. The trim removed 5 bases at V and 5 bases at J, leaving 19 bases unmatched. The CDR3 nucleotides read TGTGCCAGCAGTCCCCAGGGGGGCCGGGGAACAGGGGGAACTGAAGCTTTCTTT. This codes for CASSPQGGRGTGGTEAFF.

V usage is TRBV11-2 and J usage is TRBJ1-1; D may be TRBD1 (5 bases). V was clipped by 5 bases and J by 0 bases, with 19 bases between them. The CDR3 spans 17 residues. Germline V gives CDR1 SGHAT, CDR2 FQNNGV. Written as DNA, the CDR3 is TGTGCCAGCAGCCAAATTGGGGGGGACCGACTGAACACTGAAGCTTTCTTT. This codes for CASSQIGGDRLNTEAFF.

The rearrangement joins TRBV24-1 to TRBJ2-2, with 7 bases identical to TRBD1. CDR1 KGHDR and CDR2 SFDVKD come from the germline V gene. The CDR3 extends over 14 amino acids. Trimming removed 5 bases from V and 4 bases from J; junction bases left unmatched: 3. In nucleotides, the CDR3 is TGTGCCACCAGTGGTCCAGGGGGCACCGGGGAGCTGTTTTTT. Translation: CATSGPGGTGELFF.

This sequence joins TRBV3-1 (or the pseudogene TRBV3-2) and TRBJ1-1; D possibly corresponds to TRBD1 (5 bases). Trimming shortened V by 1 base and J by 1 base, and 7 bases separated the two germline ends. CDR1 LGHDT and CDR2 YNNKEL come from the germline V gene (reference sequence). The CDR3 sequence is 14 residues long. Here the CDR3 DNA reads TGTGCCAGCAGCCAAGTGGGACCGAACACTGAAGCTTTCTTT. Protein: CASSQVGPNTEAFF.

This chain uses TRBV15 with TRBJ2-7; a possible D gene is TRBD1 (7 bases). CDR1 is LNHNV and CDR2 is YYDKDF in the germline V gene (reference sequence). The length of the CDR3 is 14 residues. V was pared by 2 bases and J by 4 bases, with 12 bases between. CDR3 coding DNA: TGTGCCACCAGCAGAACAGGGGACTCATACGAGCAGTACTTC. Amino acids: CATSRTGDSYEQYF.

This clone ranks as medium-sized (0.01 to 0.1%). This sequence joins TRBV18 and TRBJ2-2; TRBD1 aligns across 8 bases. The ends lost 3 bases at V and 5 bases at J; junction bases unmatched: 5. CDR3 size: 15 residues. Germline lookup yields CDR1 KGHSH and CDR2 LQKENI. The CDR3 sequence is CASSPGQAVTGELFF. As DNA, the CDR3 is TGTGCCAGCTCACCGGGACAGGCCGTTACCGGGGAGCTGTTTTTT.

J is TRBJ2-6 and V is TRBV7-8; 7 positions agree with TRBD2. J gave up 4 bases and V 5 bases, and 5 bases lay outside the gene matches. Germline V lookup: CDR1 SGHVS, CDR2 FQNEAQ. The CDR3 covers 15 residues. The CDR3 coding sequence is TGTGCCAGCAGCCGTATTAGCGGGGGGGCCAACGTCCTGACTTTC. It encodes CASSRISGGANVLTF.

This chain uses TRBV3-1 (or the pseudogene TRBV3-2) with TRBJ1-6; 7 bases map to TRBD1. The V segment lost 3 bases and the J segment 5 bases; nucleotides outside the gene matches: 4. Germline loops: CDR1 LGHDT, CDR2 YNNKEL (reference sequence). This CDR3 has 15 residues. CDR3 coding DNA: TGTGCCAGCAGCCACCGGGACAGAGATAATTCACCCCTCCACTTT. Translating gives CASSHRDRDNSPLHF.

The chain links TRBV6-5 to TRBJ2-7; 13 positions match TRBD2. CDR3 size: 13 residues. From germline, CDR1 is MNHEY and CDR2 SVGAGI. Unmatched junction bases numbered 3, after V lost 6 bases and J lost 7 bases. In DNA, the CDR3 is TGTGCCAGCAGGGGACTAGCGGGACAGGAGCAGTACTTC. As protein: CASRGLAGQEQYF.

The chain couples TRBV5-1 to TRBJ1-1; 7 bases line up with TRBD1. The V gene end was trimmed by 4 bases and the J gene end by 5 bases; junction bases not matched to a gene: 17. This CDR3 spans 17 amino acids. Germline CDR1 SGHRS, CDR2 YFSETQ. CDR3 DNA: TGCGCCAGCAGCCGATGGACAGGAGGGAACGATGGGACTGAAGCTTTCTTT. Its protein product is CASSRWTGGNDGTEAFF.

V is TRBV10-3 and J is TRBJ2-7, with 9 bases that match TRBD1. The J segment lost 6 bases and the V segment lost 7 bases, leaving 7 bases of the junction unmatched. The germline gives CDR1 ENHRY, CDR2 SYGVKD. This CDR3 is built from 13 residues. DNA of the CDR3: TGTGCCATCACTAAGGGACAGGGCGCCGAGCAGTACTTC. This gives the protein CAITKGQGAEQYF.

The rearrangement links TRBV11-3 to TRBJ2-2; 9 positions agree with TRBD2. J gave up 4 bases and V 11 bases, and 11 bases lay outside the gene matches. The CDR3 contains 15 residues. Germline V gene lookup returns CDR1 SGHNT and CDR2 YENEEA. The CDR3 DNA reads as TGTGCCGGTCGGGCGGGAGGGCCGGGCACCGGGGAGCTGTTTTTT. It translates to CAGRAGGPGTGELFF. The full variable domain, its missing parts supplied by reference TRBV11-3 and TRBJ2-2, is EAGVVQSPRYKIIEKKQPVAFWCNPISGHNTLYWYLQNLGQGPELLIRYENEEAVDDSQLPKDRFSAERLKGVDSTLKIQPAELGDSAVYLCAGRAGGPGTGELFFGEGSRLTVL.

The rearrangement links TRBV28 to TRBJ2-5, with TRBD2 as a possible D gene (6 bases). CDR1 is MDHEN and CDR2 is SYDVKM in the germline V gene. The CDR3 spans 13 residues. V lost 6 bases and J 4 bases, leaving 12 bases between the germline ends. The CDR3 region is CASRGGVRETQYF. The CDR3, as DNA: TGTGCCAGCAGGGGGGGAGTCCGAGAGACCCAGTACTTC. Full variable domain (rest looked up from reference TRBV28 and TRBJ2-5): DVKVTQSSRYLVKRTGEKVFLECVQDMDHENMFWYRQDPGLGLRLIYFSYDVKMKEKGDIPEGYSVSREKKERFSLILESASTNQTSMYLCASRGGVRETQYFGPGTRLLVL.

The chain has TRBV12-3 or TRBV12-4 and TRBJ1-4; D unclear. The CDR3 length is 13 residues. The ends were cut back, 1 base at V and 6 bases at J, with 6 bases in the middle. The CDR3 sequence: CASSLGGDEKLFF. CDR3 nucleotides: TGTGCCAGCAGTTTAGGTGGGGATGAAAAACTGTTTTTT.

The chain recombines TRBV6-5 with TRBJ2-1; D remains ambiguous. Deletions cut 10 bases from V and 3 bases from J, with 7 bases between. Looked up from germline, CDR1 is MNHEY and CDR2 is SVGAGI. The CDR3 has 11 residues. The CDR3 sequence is CATSSYNEQFF. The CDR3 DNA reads TGTGCCACCTCGAGCTACAATGAGCAGTTCTTC.

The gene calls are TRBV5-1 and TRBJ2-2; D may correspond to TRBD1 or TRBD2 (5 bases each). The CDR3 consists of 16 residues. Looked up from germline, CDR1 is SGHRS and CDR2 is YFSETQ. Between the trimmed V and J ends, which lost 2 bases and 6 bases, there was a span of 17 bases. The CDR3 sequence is CASSFRDPFEAGELFF. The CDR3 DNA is TGCGCCAGCAGCTTTAGGGACCCTTTTGAAGCCGGGGAGCTGTTTTTT.